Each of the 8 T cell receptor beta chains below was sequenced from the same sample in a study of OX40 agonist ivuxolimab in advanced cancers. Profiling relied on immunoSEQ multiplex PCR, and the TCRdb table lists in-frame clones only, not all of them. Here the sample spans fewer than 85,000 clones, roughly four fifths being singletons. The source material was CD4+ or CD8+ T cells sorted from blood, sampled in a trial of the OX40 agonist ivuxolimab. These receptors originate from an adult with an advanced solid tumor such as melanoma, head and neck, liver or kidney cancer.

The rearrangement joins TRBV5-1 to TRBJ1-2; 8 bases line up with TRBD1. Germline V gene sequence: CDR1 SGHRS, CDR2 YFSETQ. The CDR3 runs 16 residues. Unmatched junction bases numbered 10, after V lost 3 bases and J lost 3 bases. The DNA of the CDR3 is TGCGCCAGCAGCTCGGTTGGACAGGGTCATTACTATGGCTACACCTTC. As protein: CASSSVGQGHYYGYTF.

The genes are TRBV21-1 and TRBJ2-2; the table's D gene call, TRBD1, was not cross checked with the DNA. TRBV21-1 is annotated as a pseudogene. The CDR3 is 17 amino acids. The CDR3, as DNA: TGTGCCAGCAGCGAAGTACCGGGACAGGGTAACACCGGGGAGCTGTTTTTT. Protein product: CASSEVPGQGNTGELFF.

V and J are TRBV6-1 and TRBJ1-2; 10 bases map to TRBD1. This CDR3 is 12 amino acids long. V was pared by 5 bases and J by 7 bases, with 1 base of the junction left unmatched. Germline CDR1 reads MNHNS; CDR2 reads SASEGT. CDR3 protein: CASSRDRGGYTF. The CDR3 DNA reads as TGTGCCAGCAGTCGGGACAGGGGTGGCTACACCTTC.

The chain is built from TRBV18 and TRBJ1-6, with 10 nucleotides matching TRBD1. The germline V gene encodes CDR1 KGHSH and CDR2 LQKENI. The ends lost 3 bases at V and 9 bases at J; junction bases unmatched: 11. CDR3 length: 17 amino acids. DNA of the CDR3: TGTGCCAGCTCACCGTGGGACAGGGGCTTTAGCGGTTCACCCCTCCACTTT. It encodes CASSPWDRGFSGSPLHF.

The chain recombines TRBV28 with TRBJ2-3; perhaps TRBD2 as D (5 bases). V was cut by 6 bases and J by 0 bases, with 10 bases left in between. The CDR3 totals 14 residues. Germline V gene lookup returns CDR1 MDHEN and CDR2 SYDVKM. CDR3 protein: CASSPGISTDTQYF. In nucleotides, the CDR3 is TGTGCCAGCAGCCCCGGGATTAGCACAGATACGCAGTATTTT.

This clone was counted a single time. CDR3 bases: TGTGCCAGCAGTCAGGACAGGGGATTTGCCTACGAGCAGTACTTC. Translation: CASSQDRGFAYEQYF. V gene TRBV2 combines with J gene TRBJ2-7, with TRBD1 identical over 9 bases. J lost 2 bases, V lost 5 bases, and 7 bases had no gene match. CDR1 and CDR2 (germline): SNHLY, FYNNEI. The CDR3 consists of 15 residues.

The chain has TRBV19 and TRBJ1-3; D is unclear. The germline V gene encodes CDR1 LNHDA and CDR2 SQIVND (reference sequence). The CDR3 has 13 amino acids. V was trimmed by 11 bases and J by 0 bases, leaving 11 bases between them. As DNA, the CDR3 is TGTGCCGGAAGTGTGAGCTCTGGAAACACCATATATTTT. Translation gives CAGSVSSGNTIYF.

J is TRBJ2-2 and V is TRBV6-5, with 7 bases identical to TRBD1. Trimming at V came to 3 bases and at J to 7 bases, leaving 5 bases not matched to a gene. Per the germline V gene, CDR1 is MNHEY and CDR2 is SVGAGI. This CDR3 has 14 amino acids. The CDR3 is CASSYTGADGELFF. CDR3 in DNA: TGTGCCAGCAGTTATACAGGGGCTGACGGGGAGCTGTTTTTT.